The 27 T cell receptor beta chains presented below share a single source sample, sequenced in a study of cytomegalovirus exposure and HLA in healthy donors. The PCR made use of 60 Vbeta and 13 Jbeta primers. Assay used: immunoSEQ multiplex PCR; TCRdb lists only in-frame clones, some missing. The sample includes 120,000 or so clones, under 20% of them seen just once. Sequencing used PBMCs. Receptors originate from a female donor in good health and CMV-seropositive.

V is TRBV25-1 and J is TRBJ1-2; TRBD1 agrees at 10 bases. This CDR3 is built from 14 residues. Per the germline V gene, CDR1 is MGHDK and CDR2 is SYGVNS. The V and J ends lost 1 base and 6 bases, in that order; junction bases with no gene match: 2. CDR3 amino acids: CASSEWDRGDGYTF. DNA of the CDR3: TGTGCCAGCAGTGAATGGGACAGGGGAGATGGCTACACCTTC.

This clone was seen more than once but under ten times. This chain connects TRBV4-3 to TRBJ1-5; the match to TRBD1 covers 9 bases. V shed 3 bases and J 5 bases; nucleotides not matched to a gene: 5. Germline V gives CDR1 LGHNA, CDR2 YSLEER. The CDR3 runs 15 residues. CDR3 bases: TGCGCCAGCAGCCACGCATGGACAGGGGATCAGCCCCAGCATTTT. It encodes CASSHAWTGDQPQHF.

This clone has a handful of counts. CDR3 sequence: CSVGGTSGSRASYNEQFF. CDR3 DNA: TGCAGCGTTGGTGGGACTAGCGGGAGCAGGGCCTCCTACAATGAGCAGTTCTTC. This chain links TRBV29-1 with TRBJ2-1, with TRBD2 matching 14 bases. Germline V gives CDR1 SQVTM, CDR2 ANQGSEA. J gave up 0 bases and V 4 bases, and 8 bases lay outside the gene matches. This CDR3 has 18 residues.

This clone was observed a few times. The CDR3 DNA is TGTGCCAGCAGCCTCGGACAGGCTTCTTCCACTGAAGCTTTCTTT. Translation: CASSLGQASSTEAFF. V is TRBV7-9 and J is TRBJ1-1, with TRBD1 identical over 7 bases. CDR1 and CDR2 (germline): SEHNR, FQNEAQ (reference sequence). Unmatched junction bases numbered 10, after V lost 5 bases and J lost 4 bases. This CDR3 is built from 15 residues. Supplemented by reference TRBV7-9 and TRBJ1-1, the full variable domain reads DTGVSQNPRHKITKRGQNVTFRCDPISEHNRLYWYRQTLGQGPEFLTYFQNEAQLEKSRLLSDRFSAERPKGSFSTLEIQRTEQGDSAMYLCASSLGQASSTEAFFGQGTRLTVV.

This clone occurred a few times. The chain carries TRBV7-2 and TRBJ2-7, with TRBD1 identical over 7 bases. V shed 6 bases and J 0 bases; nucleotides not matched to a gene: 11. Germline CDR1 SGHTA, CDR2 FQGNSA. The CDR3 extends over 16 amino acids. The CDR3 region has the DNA TGTGCCAGCAGTCTAAGATCCGGGACAGCCTCCTACGAGCAGTACTTC. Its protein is CASSLRSGTASYEQYF.

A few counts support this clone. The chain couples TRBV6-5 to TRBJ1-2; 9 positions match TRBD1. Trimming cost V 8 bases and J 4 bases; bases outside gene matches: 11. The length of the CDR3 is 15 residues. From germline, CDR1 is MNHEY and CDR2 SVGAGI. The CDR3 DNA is TGTGCCAGCCGCCCGCGGACAGGGGCCTTCTATGGCTACACCTTC. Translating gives CASRPRTGAFYGYTF.

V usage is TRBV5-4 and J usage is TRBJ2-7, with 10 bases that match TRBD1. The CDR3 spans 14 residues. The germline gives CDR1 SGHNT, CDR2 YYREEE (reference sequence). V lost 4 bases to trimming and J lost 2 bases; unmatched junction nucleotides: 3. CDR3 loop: CASSRGQGAYEQYF. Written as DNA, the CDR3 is TGTGCCAGCAGCCGTGGACAGGGGGCCTACGAGCAGTACTTC.

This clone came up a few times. CDR3 amino acids: CATSILGRGGTQYF. The CDR3 DNA sequence: TGTGCCACCAGCATCCTCGGTCGCGGGGGGACCCAGTACTTC. This rearrangement joins TRBV15 to TRBJ2-5; 7 nucleotides match TRBD2. The trim removed 4 bases at V and 7 bases at J, leaving 9 bases unmatched. The CDR3 sequence is 14 residues long. CDR1 is LNHNV, CDR2 YYDKDF, per germline (reference sequence).

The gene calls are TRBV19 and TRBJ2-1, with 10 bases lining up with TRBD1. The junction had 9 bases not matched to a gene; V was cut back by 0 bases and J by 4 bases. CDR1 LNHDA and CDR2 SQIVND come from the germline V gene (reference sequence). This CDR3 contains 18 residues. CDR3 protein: CASSIDEDRGHLYNEQFF. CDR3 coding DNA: TGTGCCAGTAGTATAGATGAAGACAGGGGGCACCTTTACAATGAGCAGTTCTTC.

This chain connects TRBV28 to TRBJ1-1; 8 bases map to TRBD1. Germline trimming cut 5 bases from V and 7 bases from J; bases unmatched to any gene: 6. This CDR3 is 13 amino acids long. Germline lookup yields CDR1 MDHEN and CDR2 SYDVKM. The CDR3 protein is CASSLQGGDEAFF. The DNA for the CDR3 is TGTGCCAGCAGTCTACAGGGGGGAGATGAAGCTTTCTTT.

CDR3 nucleotide sequence: TGTGCCAGCTCACCCCGAGCGGATTTCACCTACGAGCAGTACTTC. This translates into CASSPRADFTYEQYF. The genes are TRBV18 and TRBJ2-7; TRBD2 is a possible D gene (5 bases). V was cut by 3 bases and J by 2 bases, with 14 bases left in between. Germline V gives CDR1 KGHSH, CDR2 LQKENI. The CDR3 sequence is 15 residues long.

The CDR3 DNA sequence: TGCGCCAGCAGCGGGACAGCGGGCGCGAGGCAGTACTTC. Amino acid sequence: CASSGTAGARQYF. V gene TRBV5-1 combines with J gene TRBJ2-7, with D perhaps TRBD1 (7 bases). Germline values: CDR1 SGHRS, CDR2 YFSETQ. The CDR3 is made up of 13 amino acids. The V and J ends lost 4 bases and 9 bases respectively, with 17 bases between them.

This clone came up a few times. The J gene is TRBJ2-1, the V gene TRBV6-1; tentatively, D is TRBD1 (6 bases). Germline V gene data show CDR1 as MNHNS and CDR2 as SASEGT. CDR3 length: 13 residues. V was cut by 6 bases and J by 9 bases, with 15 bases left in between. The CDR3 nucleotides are TGTGCCAGCAGAGATAAACAGGGTATTGAGCAGTTCTTC. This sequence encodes CASRDKQGIEQFF.

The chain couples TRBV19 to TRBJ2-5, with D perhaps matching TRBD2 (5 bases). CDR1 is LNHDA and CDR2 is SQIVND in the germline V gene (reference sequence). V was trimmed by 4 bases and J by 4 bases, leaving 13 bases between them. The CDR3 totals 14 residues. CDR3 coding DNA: TGTGCCAGTAGTACTACCCACGCGGGAGAGACCCAGTACTTC. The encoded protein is CASSTTHAGETQYF.

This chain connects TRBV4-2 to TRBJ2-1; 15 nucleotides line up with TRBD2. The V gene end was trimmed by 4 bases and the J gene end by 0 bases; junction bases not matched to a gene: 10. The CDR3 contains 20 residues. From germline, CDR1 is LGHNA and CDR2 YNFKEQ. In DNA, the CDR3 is TGTGCCAGCAGCCGGGGACTAGCGGGGGGTCCGACCAACTCCTACAATGAGCAGTTCTTC. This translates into CASSRGLAGGPTNSYNEQFF.

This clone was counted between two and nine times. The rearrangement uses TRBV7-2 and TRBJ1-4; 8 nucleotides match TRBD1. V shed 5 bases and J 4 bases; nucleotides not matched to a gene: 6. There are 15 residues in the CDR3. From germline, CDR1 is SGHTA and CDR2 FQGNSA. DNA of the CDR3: TGTGCCAGCAGCAACCAGGGGGCCCTTAATGAAAAACTGTTTTTT. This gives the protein CASSNQGALNEKLFF. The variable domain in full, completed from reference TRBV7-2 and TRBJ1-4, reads GAGVSQSPSNKVTEKGKDVELRCDPISGHTALYWYRQSLGQGLEFLIYFQGNSAPDKSGLPSDRFSAERTGGSVSTLTIQRTQQEDSAVYLCASSNQGALNEKLFFGSGTQLSVL.

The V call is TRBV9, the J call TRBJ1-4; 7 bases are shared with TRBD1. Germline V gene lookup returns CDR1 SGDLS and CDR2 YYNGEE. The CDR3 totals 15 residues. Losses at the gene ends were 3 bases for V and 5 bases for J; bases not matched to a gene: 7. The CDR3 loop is CASSAQGQSNEKLFF. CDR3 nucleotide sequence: TGTGCCAGCAGCGCCCAGGGACAGTCAAATGAAAAACTGTTTTTT.

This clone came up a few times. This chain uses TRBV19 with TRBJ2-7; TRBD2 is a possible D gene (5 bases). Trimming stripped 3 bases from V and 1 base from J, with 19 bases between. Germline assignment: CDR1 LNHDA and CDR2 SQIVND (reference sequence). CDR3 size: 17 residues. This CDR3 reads CASSIRGERVKSYEQYF. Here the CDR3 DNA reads TGTGCCAGTAGTATTCGAGGTGAGAGGGTGAAGTCCTACGAGCAGTACTTC.

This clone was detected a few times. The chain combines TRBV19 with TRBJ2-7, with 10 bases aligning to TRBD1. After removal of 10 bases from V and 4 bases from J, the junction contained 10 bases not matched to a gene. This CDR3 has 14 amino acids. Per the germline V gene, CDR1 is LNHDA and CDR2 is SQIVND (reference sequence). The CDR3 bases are TGTGCCACCCAAACAGGACAGGGGGGGTACGAGCAGTACTTC. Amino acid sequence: CATQTGQGGYEQYF.

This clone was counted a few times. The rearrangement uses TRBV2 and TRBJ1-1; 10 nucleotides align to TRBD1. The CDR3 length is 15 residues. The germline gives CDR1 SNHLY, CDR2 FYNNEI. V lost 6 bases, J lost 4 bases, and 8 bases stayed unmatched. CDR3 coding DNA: TGTGCCAGCAGGGAGACAGGGGGCTCGGGCACTGAAGCTTTCTTT. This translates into CASRETGGSGTEAFF.

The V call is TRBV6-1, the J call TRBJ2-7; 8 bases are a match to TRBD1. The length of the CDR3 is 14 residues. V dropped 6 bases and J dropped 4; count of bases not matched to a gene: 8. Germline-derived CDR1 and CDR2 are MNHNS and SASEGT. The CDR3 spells CASSTGTGFYEQYF. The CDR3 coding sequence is TGTGCCAGCAGCACCGGGACAGGATTTTACGAGCAGTACTTC.

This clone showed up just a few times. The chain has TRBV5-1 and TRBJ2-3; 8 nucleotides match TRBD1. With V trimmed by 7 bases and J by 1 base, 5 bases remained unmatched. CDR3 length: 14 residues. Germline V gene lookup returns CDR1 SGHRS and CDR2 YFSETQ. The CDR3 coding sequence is TGCGCCAGCGGTGCAGGGGGCCGCACAGATACGCAGTATTTT. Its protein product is CASGAGGRTDTQYF.

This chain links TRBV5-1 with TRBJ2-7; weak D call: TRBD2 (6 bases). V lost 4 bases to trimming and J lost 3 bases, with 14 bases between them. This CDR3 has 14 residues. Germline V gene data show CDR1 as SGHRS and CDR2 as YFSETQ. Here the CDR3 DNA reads TGCGCCAGCAGCGGCCCCGCGGGGAACTACGAGCAGTACTTC. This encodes CASSGPAGNYEQYF. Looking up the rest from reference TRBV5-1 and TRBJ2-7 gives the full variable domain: KAGVTQTPRYLIKTRGQQVTLSCSPISGHRSVSWYQQTPGQGLQFLFEYFSETQRNKGNFPGRFSGRQFSNSRSEMNVSTLELGDSALYLCASSGPAGNYEQYFGPGTRLTVT.

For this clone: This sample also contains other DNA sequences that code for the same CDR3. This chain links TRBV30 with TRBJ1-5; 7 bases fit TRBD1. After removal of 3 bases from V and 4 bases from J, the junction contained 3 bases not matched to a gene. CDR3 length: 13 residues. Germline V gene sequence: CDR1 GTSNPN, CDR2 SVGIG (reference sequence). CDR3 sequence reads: CAWSGQVNQPQHF. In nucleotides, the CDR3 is TGTGCCTGGAGCGGACAGGTTAATCAGCCCCAGCATTTT.

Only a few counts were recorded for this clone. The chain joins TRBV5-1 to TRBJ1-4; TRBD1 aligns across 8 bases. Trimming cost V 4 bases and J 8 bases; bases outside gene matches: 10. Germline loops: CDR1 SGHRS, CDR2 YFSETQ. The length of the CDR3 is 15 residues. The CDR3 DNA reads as TGCGCCAGCAGCATCTGGACAGGGCAGGGAGAAAAACTGTTTTTT. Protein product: CASSIWTGQGEKLFF.

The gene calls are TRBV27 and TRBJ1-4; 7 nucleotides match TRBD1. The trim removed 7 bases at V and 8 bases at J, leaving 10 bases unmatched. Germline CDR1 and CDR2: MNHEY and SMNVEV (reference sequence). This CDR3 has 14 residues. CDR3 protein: CASNTDRDGEKLFF. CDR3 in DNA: TGTGCCAGCAACACCGACAGGGATGGCGAAAAACTGTTTTTT.

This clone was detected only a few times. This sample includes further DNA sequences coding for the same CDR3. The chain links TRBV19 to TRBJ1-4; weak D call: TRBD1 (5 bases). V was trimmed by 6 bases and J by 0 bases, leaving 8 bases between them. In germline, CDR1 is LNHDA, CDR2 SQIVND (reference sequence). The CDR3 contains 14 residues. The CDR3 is CASSDRATNEKLFF. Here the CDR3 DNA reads TGTGCCAGTAGCGACAGAGCAACTAATGAAAAACTGTTTTTT.